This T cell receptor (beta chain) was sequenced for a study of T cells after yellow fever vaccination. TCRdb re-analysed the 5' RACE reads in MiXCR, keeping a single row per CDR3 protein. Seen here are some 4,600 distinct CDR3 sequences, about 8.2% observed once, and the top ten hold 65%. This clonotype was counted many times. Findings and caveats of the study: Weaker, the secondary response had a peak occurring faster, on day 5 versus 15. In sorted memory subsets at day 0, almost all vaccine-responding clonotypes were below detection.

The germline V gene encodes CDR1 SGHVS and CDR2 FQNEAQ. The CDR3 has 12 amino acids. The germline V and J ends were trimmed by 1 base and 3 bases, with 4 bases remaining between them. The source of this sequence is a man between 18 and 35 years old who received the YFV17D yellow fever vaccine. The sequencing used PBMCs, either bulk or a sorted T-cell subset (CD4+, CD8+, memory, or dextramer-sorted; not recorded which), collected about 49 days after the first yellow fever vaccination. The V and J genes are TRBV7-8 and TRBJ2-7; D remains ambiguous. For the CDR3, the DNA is TGTGCCAGCAGCTTAGTGGGCTACGAGCAGTACTTC. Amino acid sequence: CASSLVGYEQYF.